Presented here are 10 T cell receptor beta chains from one specimen sequenced in a study of T cells expressing NK-cell markers. TCRdb processed the 5' RACE reads again and assigns one entry to each CDR3 protein, with no DNA. This sample's table has a few hundred thousand distinct CDR3 sequences. The sample consisted of blood T cells: a sorted CD56 or NKG2C T cell subset, CD4+ or CD8+ T cells, or bulk PBMC T cells (not recorded which). The source is a man between 18 and 69 years old in good health.

This sequence joins TRBV12-3 or TRBV12-4 and TRBJ1-2; TCRdb outputs TRBD1, but without DNA this stays unchecked. This CDR3 comprises 13 residues. CDR3 in amino acids: CASSLPGAGGYTF.

V and J are TRBV6-5 and TRBJ2-2. CDR1 and CDR2 from the germline V gene are MNHEY and SVGAGI. The CDR3 runs 15 residues. CDR3 loop: CASSLLAPNTGELFF.

The chain employs TRBV11-3 and TRBJ2-1; TCRdb's D call of TRBD1 is untestable without DNA. CDR3 length equals 14 residues. The germline gives CDR1 SGHNT, CDR2 YENEEA. The chain's CDR3 is CASSLVGGLGEQFF.

The chain combines TRBV23-1 with TRBJ2-7; the D call of TRBD1 rests on TCRdb alone, since no DNA is present to check it. TRBV23-1 counts as an open reading frame of uncertain function. The CDR3 has 15 residues. The CDR3 reads CASSERREFSYEQYF.

The chain employs TRBV20-1 and TRBJ2-3; TCRdb designates TRBD2, a call that cannot be tested without DNA. The CDR3 spans 14 residues. CDR1 DFQATT and CDR2 SNEGSKA come from the germline V gene (reference sequence). This CDR3 is CSARTSGKSDTQYF.

The chain is built from TRBV12-5 and TRBJ1-5. From germline, CDR1 is LGHNT and CDR2 FRNRAP. The CDR3 extends over 11 amino acids. CDR3: CASGLDLPQHF.

This chain joins TRBV5-6 and TRBJ1-1; TCRdb lists TRBD1, though no DNA is available to test this call. CDR1 SGHDT and CDR2 YYEEEE come from the germline V gene. The CDR3 has 14 amino acids. The chain's CDR3 is CASSFPGVRTEAFF.

The genes are TRBV6-5 and TRBJ2-1; the TRBD1 assignment by TCRdb is unverifiable without DNA. The CDR3 extends over 16 amino acids. CDR1 and CDR2 from the germline V gene are MNHEY and SVGAGI. CDR3 region: CASSSPLKGKNNEQFF.

The chain links TRBV3-1 to TRBJ1-1; TCRdb lists TRBD1, though no DNA is available to test this call. Germline assignment: CDR1 LGHDT and CDR2 YNNKEL (reference sequence). This CDR3 comprises 13 residues. The CDR3 spells CASSPPPWTEAFF.

This chain links TRBV18 with TRBJ2-3. The V gene's germline CDR1 is KGHSH and CDR2 LQKENI. The CDR3 totals 16 residues. The CDR3 sequence: CASSPLEGVVTDTQYF.